This T cell receptor (beta chain) was sequenced in a study of Graves' ophthalmopathy and Graves' hyperthyroidism. General study results and limits: Clonotypes were expanded in thyroid at above 0.001 frequency, and most also appeared in blood. Ophthalmopathy and stable hyperthyroidism were discriminated by a 13-signature model, with about 90% sensitivity and 81.08% specificity.

The germline V gene encodes CDR1 SEHNR and CDR2 FQNEAQ (reference sequence). V lost 5 bases, J lost 9 bases, and 17 bases lay in between. This CDR3 spans 14 amino acids. Researchers took RNA transcripts and amplified TCR beta CDR3 regions from them. Investigators did first-round RT-PCR with HTBI primers, then second-round multiplex PCR. A single record per CDR3 protein comes from TCRdb applying MiXCR to the multiplex PCR reads. The table has under 350,000 distinct CDR3 sequences, 17% seen once. About this clonotype: The antigen remains unidentified.

The chain joins TRBV7-9 to TRBJ1-5; a weak D match, TRBD1 (6 bases). The source is an adult man with Graves' ophthalmopathy. Sequenced material: peripheral blood. The CDR3 here is CASSQGTPMLPQHF. In nucleotides, the CDR3 is TGTGCCAGCAGCCAGGGGACGCCCATGTTGCCCCAGCATTTT.